This entry concerns a single T cell receptor (beta chain). Its antigen has not been determined. No quality values exist for individual bases; no much larger clone is one base distant. As encoded in the germline V gene, CDR1 is MDHEN while CDR2 is SYDVKM. CDR3 length: 12 amino acids, cysteine to phenylalanine. Kept here is only the CDR3 DNA, which spans 36 bases and is read in frame from base 1. The junction shows trimming of 5 bases on V and 5 bases on J, plus 9 bases between the germline ends. Sample treatment or condition, as interpreted from the label and publication: preoperative locoregional IRX-2 cytokine immunotherapy. The samples were obtained from a phase Ib study that tested preoperative, locoregional IRX-2 cytokine immunotherapy designed to prime immune responses. Donors were patients with early-stage breast cancer who received IRX-2 before surgery. The sample belongs to a study of preoperative IRX-2 immunotherapy in early breast cancer (dated by TCRdb to the late 2010s).

The library was produced with the immunoSEQ multiplex PCR assay. As stored in TCRdb, this immuneACCESS dataset retains in-frame rearrangements with V and J assigned. A fraction of the clones does not appear; measured against another copy, unresolved V genes explain less than half of the discrepancy, and the remainder lacks a known reason. The sample records roughly 26,000 clones, about 81% of which are singletons. Approximately 1.4% of the sample lies in the top ten. The chain couples TRBV28 to TRBJ1-2, with no confident D gene call. The material sequenced was lymph node tissue, taken after IRX-2 immunotherapy. The TCR was taken from a human donor with breast cancer. CDR3 sequence: CASSPSEYGYTF. The sequenced DNA is TGTGCCAGCAGTCCCTCGGAGTATGGCTACACCTTC.